The entry below gives a single T cell receptor beta chain sequence along with its context. This entry is derived from a study of blood T cell repertoires in COVID-19. Turning to the study itself: COVID-19 samples collected from the United States, Italy and Spain covered acute and convalescent phases. From T cells, B-cell-depleted T cells, or PBMCs came the material, which was cDNA or gDNA.

This CDR3 comprises 16 residues. Trimming cost V 6 bases and J 0 bases; bases outside gene matches: 7. Germline V gene lookup returns CDR1 WSHSY and CDR2 SAAADI. The data were produced by immunoSEQ multiplex PCR, yet TCRdb's version contains in-frame clones alone and is incomplete. Of hundreds of thousands of clones listed, 75% to 90% are singletons. The rearrangement links TRBV10-2 to TRBJ2-1, with 8 bases fitting TRBD2. This clonotype originated in a woman in her 70s with active or convalescent COVID-19. The sequenced sample consisted of peripheral blood. CDR3 sequence reads: CASRTAGASSYNEQFF. In nucleotides, the CDR3 is TGCGCCAGCAGGACAGCGGGGGCAAGCTCCTACAATGAGCAGTTCTTC.